Below are 26 T cell receptor beta chains sequenced from a single sample in a study of patients and donors after allogeneic stem cell transplantation. TCRdb re-analysed the RT-PCR reads in MiXCR, keeping a single row per CDR3 protein. This sample carries more than 850,000 distinct CDR3 sequences, 15% to 20% of them seen once, and the ten largest clones take approximately 5.9%. Sequencing was performed on blood, either unsorted or a sorted T cell fraction (not recorded which). The origin of the receptors is a human donor who was either an allogeneic HSCT recipient or a stem cell or donor lymphocyte infusion donor (not recorded which). It is not recorded whose cells these are; they may come from a transplant donor.

The V and J genes are TRBV2 and TRBJ2-1; D may be TRBD2 (5 bases). This CDR3 has 15 residues. Trimming stripped 2 bases from V and 0 bases from J, with 8 bases between. CDR1 is SNHLY, CDR2 FYNNEI, per germline. CDR3 residues: CASSELRVSYNEQFF. The CDR3 DNA is TGTGCCAGCAGTGAATTGCGGGTCTCCTACAATGAGCAGTTCTTC.

The V and J genes are TRBV27 and TRBJ2-1, with 11 bases lining up with TRBD2. The V and J ends lost 5 bases and 6 bases, in that order; junction bases with no gene match: 6. Per germline, CDR1 MNHEY and CDR2 SMNVEV (reference sequence). The CDR3 spans 15 residues. The CDR3: CASSGLAGGPNEQFF. Written as DNA, the CDR3 is TGTGCCAGCAGTGGGCTAGCGGGAGGTCCCAATGAGCAGTTCTTC.

The table lists this clonotype with many counts. This rearrangement joins TRBV4-2 to TRBJ2-5, with D possibly TRBD1 on 6 matching bases. Germline V CDR1 and CDR2: LGHNA, YNFKEQ. V gave up 0 bases and J gave up 4 bases, with 6 bases separating them. The CDR3 loop spans 13 amino acids. Here the CDR3 reads CASSQDRGETQYF. The CDR3, as DNA: TGTGCCAGCAGCCAAGACAGGGGAGAGACCCAGTACTTC.

This clonotype was seen more than once but under ten times. The V call is TRBV9, the J call TRBJ2-5, with 10 bases fitting TRBD2. With 3 bases clipped from V and 2 bases from J, the junction kept 4 bases outside the gene matches. The CDR3 sequence is 15 residues long. The germline V gene encodes CDR1 SGDLS and CDR2 YYNGEE. The CDR3 DNA is TGTGCCAGCAGCGCAGGACTAGCGGAACAAGAGACCCAGTACTTC. It translates to CASSAGLAEQETQYF.

In its sample, this clonotype was seen a few times. This chain connects TRBV7-2 to TRBJ1-1, with a tentative D call TRBD1 (5 bases). V lost 0 bases to trimming and J lost 0 bases, with 17 bases between them. This CDR3 is built from 18 residues. The germline V gene encodes CDR1 SGHTA and CDR2 FQGNSA. This chain's CDR3 is CASSLAFSGHRLNTEAFF. CDR3 DNA: TGTGCCAGCAGCTTAGCGTTTAGTGGACATCGGTTGAACACTGAAGCTTTCTTT. The entire variable domain, with the rest obtained from reference TRBV7-2 and TRBJ1-1, is as follows: GAGVSQSPSNKVTEKGKDVELRCDPISGHTALYWYRQSLGQGLEFLIYFQGNSAPDKSGLPSDRFSAERTGGSVSTLTIQRTQQEDSAVYLCASSLAFSGHRLNTEAFFGQGTRLTVV.

The V and J genes are TRBV4-1 and TRBJ2-5, with D perhaps given as TRBD1 or TRBD2 (5 bases each). Trimming shortened V by 3 bases and J by 1 base, and 12 bases separated the two germline ends. The CDR3 has 15 residues. The germline V gene encodes CDR1 MGHRA and CDR2 YSYEKL. In nucleotides, the CDR3 is TGCGCCAGCAGCCATACTCGGGACGGCCAAGAGACCCAGTACTTC. As protein: CASSHTRDGQETQYF.

This clonotype turned up a few times. This chain uses TRBV21-1 with TRBJ1-1. TRBV21-1 is a listed pseudogene. The length of the CDR3 is 14 residues. In nucleotides, the CDR3 is TGTGCCAGCAGCAAAAAGGTGCAGGACACTGAAGCTTTCTTT. Amino acids: CASSKKVQDTEAFF.

The chain has TRBV20-1 and TRBJ2-3; a weak D match, TRBD2 (5 bases). CDR3 length: 15 amino acids. Germline assignment: CDR1 DFQATT and CDR2 SNEGSKA (reference sequence). The germline V and J ends were trimmed by 1 base and 0 bases, with 11 bases remaining between them. CDR3 amino acids: CSARGSRGSTDTQYF. The CDR3 DNA is TGCAGTGCTAGAGGTAGCCGGGGAAGCACAGATACGCAGTATTTT.

In this sample, this clonotype turned up many times. This rearrangement joins TRBV5-1 to TRBJ2-1; 8 nucleotides agree with TRBD2. Germline V gene sequence: CDR1 SGHRS, CDR2 YFSETQ. This CDR3 contains 15 residues. The V segment lost 2 bases and the J segment 6 bases; nucleotides outside the gene matches: 7. CDR3: CASSFSAGGSNEQFF. DNA of the CDR3: TGCGCCAGCAGCTTCTCGGCGGGAGGCTCCAATGAGCAGTTCTTC.

This chain connects TRBV28 to TRBJ2-1, with 8 bases identical to TRBD2. The CDR3 totals 13 residues. The germline gives CDR1 MDHEN, CDR2 SYDVKM. V shed 7 bases, J shed 9 bases, and the junction held 8 bases outside the gene matches. CDR3 sequence (DNA): TGTGCCAGCACCACGACTAGCGCCGTTGAGCAGTTCTTC. It yields the protein CASTTTSAVEQFF.

The chain combines TRBV4-1 with TRBJ2-7, with unresolved D. Trimming removed 2 bases from V and 3 bases from J, with 17 bases in between. CDR1 and CDR2 from the germline V gene are MGHRA and YSYEKL. The CDR3 contains 16 residues. CDR3: CASSQPISGVHYEQYF. For the CDR3, the DNA is TGCGCCAGCAGCCAACCTATTTCCGGAGTCCACTACGAGCAGTACTTC.

This clonotype was picked up a small number of times. CDR3 in DNA: TGTGCCAGCAGCTCTTTTCAGGGGGCGGGCACTGAAGCTTTCTTT. Translation gives CASSSFQGAGTEAFF. V usage is TRBV5-8 and J usage is TRBJ1-1; 8 bases match TRBD1. Germline V CDR1 and CDR2: SGHTS, YDEGEE. V shed 3 bases and J 4 bases; nucleotides not matched to a gene: 8. The CDR3 loop spans 15 amino acids.

This clonotype was counted a few times. The chain links TRBV29-1 to TRBJ2-3, with 8 bases aligning to TRBD1. The trim removed 3 bases at V and 6 bases at J, leaving 8 bases unmatched. CDR1 is SQVTM, CDR2 ANQGSEA, per germline. The CDR3 covers 14 residues. The CDR3 nucleotides are TGCAGCGTTGACCTGGCGCAGGGGGCGGATACGCAGTATTTT. This gives the protein CSVDLAQGADTQYF.

This clonotype was observed many times. V and J are TRBV12-3 or TRBV12-4 and TRBJ2-7; TRBD1 agrees at 8 bases. The CDR3 contains 14 residues. Trimming cost V 6 bases and J 1 base; bases outside gene matches: 5. CDR3 bases: TGTGCCAGCAGGGACAGGGATGGGTCCTACGAGCAGTACTTC. The encoded protein is CASRDRDGSYEQYF.

This chain connects TRBV18 to TRBJ1-2; 8 positions match TRBD1. The V and J ends lost 3 bases and 10 bases, in that order; junction bases with no gene match: 4. There are 12 residues in the CDR3. CDR1 and CDR2 (germline): KGHSH, LQKENI. The CDR3, as DNA: TGTGCCAGCTCACCGGACAGGGCCGACTACACCTTC. Protein product: CASSPDRADYTF. Using reference TRBV18 and TRBJ1-2 for the parts outside the CDR3, the full variable domain is NAGVMQNPRHLVRRRGQEARLRCSPMKGHSHVYWYRQLPEEGLKFMVYLQKENIIDESGMPKERFSAEFPKEGPSILRIQQVVRGDSAAYFCASSPDRADYTFGSGTRLTVV.

This clonotype was counted a few times. The V call is TRBV15, the J call TRBJ2-3, with D tentatively TRBD2 (6 bases). Germline CDR1 LNHNV, CDR2 YYDKDF (reference sequence). Trimming removed 6 bases at V and 2 bases at J, with 9 bases between. This CDR3 region has 13 residues. The CDR3 sequence: CATRGGNTDTQYF. DNA for the CDR3: TGTGCCACCAGGGGCGGGAACACAGATACGCAGTATTTT.

The chain carries TRBV20-1 and TRBJ1-5; a possible D gene is TRBD1 (5 bases). Germline lookup yields CDR1 DFQATT and CDR2 SNEGSKA (reference sequence). This CDR3 region has 14 residues. The ends were cut back, 5 bases at V and 0 bases at J, with 11 bases in the middle. This CDR3 is CSAFRDGSNQPQHF. The CDR3, as DNA: TGCAGTGCTTTCCGGGACGGTAGCAATCAGCCCCAGCATTTT.

In this sample, this clonotype turned up many times. V is TRBV5-1 and J is TRBJ2-3, with a possible D match to TRBD2 (5 bases). V was shortened by 4 bases and J by 6 bases, with 15 bases between the two germline ends. Germline values: CDR1 SGHRS, CDR2 YFSETQ. There are 14 residues in the CDR3. The CDR3 loop is CASSIGDLTDTQYF. In nucleotides, the CDR3 is TGCGCCAGCAGCATCGGGGATTTAACGGATACGCAGTATTTT.

The chain links TRBV15 to TRBJ2-3, with TRBD2 as a possible D gene (6 bases). This CDR3 has 17 amino acids. Trimming stripped 4 bases from V and 4 bases from J, with 21 bases between. CDR1 and CDR2 from the germline V gene are LNHNV and YYDKDF (reference sequence). The CDR3 bases are TGTGCCACCAGCACAGGAGGGAGGACTGGGTCGGCAGATACGCAGTATTTT. Translated: CATSTGGRTGSADTQYF. Drawing the rest from reference TRBV15 and TRBJ2-3, the complete variable domain is DAMVIQNPRYQVTQFGKPVTLSCSQTLNHNVMYWYQQKSSQAPKLLFHYYDKDFNNEADTPDNFQSRRPNTSFCFLDIRSPGLGDTAMYLCATSTGGRTGSADTQYFGPGTRLTVL.

The CDR3 DNA is TGCAGTGCGTTTAGCGGGAGTTTGGCCTACGAGCAGTACTTC. Its protein is CSAFSGSLAYEQYF. J is TRBJ2-7 and V is TRBV20-1; 9 nucleotides line up with TRBD2. This CDR3 region has 14 residues. Germline CDR1 DFQATT, CDR2 SNEGSKA (reference sequence). V was clipped by 6 bases and J by 2 bases; unmatched bases: 8.

This chain joins TRBV24-1 and TRBJ1-2; D is unclear. CDR1 is KGHDR, CDR2 SFDVKD, per germline. The CDR3 sequence is 13 residues long. V was trimmed by 4 bases and J by 4 bases, leaving 9 bases between them. Here the CDR3 DNA reads TGTGCCACCAGTGACCGGGTCAGCTATGGCTACACCTTC. This sequence encodes CATSDRVSYGYTF.

CDR3 sequence (DNA): TGTGCCAGCAAACAGGGGGCCCCCACTGAAGCTTTCTTT. It is translated as CASKQGAPTEAFF. The V and J genes are TRBV10-3 and TRBJ1-1, with TRBD1 matching 9 bases. The junction had 7 bases not matched to a gene; V was cut back by 10 bases and J by 4 bases. This CDR3 is 13 amino acids long. From germline, CDR1 is ENHRY and CDR2 SYGVKD.

This clonotype turned up a few times. The chain combines TRBV6-1 with TRBJ2-5; the match to TRBD1 covers 11 bases. The CDR3 runs to 14 residues. Germline-derived CDR1 and CDR2 are MNHNS and SASEGT. V trimming: 8 bases; J trimming: 4 bases; junction bases outside the gene matches: 6. The CDR3 protein is CASSGQGARETQYF. CDR3 nucleotide sequence: TGTGCCAGCTCTGGACAGGGGGCCCGAGAGACCCAGTACTTC.

The sample holds a few counts of this clonotype. The CDR3 reads CASSTKTGAGEQYF. The CDR3 region has the DNA TGTGCCAGCAGCACTAAGACAGGGGCGGGGGAGCAGTACTTC. The chain carries TRBV9 and TRBJ2-7; TRBD1 matches 8 bases. CDR1 SGDLS and CDR2 YYNGEE come from the germline V gene. The CDR3 sequence is 14 residues long. The trim removed 4 bases at V and 7 bases at J, leaving 10 bases unmatched.

In its sample, this clonotype was seen many times. The rearrangement uses TRBV9 and TRBJ2-7, with D perhaps being TRBD1 or TRBD2 (5 bases each). There are 12 residues in the CDR3. The germline V gene encodes CDR1 SGDLS and CDR2 YYNGEE. Trimming stripped 4 bases from V and 5 bases from J, with 10 bases between. CDR3 sequence: CASSRGADEQYF. The DNA of the CDR3 is TGTGCCAGCAGCCGAGGGGCAGACGAGCAGTACTTC.

The chain couples TRBV10-3 to TRBJ2-7, with TRBD2 matching 12 bases. The CDR3 has 16 amino acids. Germline loops: CDR1 ENHRY, CDR2 SYGVKD. Trimming removed 0 bases from V and 4 bases from J; junction bases left unmatched: 4. CDR3 DNA: TGTGCCATCAGTGAGTCGACTAGCGGGAGTTTTTACGAGCAGTACTTC. Translation gives CAISESTSGSFYEQYF.